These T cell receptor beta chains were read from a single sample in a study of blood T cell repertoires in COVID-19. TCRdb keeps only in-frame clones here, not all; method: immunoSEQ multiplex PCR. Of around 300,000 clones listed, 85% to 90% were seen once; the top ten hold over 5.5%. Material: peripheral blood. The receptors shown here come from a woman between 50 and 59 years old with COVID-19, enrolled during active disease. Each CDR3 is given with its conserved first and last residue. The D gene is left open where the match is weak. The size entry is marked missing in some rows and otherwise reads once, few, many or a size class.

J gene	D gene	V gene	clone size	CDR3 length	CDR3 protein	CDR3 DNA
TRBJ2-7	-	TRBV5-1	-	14	CASSLLEGGYEQYF	TGCGCCAGCAGCTTGTTGGAGGGCGGCTACGAGCAGTACTTC
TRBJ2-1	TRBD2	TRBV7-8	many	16	CASSSNAGVGYNEQFF	TGTGCCAGCAGCTCGAACGCGGGAGTGGGTTACAATGAGCAGTTCTTC
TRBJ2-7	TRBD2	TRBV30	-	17	CAWSVPGTSGASYEQYF	TGTGCCTGGAGTGTCCCAGGGACTAGCGGGGCTTCCTACGAGCAGTACTTC
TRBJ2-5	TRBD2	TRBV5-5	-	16	CASSLAGLAGRETQYF	TGTGCCAGCAGCTTGGCGGGACTAGCGGGAAGAGAGACCCAGTACTTC
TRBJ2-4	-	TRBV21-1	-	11	CASSTENIQYF	TGTGCCAGCAGCACCGAAAACATTCAGTACTTC
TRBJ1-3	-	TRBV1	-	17	CTSSPRGQDKSGNTIYF	TGCACCAGCAGCCCCAGGGGACAAGACAAATCCGGAAACACCATATATTTT
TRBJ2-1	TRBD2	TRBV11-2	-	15	CASSLIRGGRHEQFF	TGTGCCAGCAGCTTAATACGGGGGGGGAGACATGAGCAGTTCTTC
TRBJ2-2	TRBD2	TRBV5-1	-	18	CASSLAATSGANTGELFF	TGCGCCAGCAGCTTGGCCGCCACTAGCGGAGCGAACACCGGGGAGCTGTTTTTT
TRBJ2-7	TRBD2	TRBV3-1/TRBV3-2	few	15	CASSPQREGQREQYF	TGTGCCAGCAGCCCCCAGCGGGAGGGCCAACGCGAGCAGTACTTC
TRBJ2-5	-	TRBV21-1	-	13	CASSKEPKETQYF	TGTGCCAGCAGCAAAGAGCCCAAAGAGACCCAGTACTTC
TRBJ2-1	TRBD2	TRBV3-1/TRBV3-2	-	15	CASRPTSGRALEQFF	TGTGCCAGCAGGCCTACTAGCGGGAGGGCCTTGGAGCAGTTCTTC
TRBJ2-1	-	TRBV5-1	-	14	CASSLGLEYNEQFF	TGCGCCAGCAGCTTGGGGCTAGAGTACAATGAGCAGTTCTTC
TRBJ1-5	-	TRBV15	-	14	CATSRGSSNQPQHF	TGTGCCACCAGCAGAGGCAGTTCCAATCAGCCCCAGCATTTT
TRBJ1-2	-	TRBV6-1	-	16	CASSEAVGGLNYGYTF	TGTGCCAGCAGTGAGGCCGTGGGGGGGCTCAACTATGGCTACACCTTC
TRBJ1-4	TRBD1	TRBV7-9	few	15	CASSLVTGTNEKLFF	TGTGCCAGCAGCTTAGTGACAGGGACTAATGAAAAACTGTTTTTT
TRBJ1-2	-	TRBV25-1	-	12	CASSLRGYGYTF	TGTGCCAGCAGCCTCCGGGGGTATGGCTACACCTTC
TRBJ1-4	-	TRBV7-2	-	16	CASSPRQVPSGEKLFF	TGTGCCAGCAGCCCGCGACAGGTCCCATCGGGGGAAAAACTGTTTTTT
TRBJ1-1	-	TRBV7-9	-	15	CASSATQNPNTEAFF	TGTGCCAGCAGCGCGACTCAGAATCCGAACACTGAAGCTTTCTTT
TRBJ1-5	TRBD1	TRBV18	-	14	CASSLDRVHQPQHF	TGTGCCAGCTCACTGGACAGGGTCCATCAGCCCCAGCATTTT
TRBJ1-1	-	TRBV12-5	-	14	CASGLVLGAAEAFF	TGTGCTAGTGGTTTGGTATTAGGGGCGGCTGAAGCTTTCTTT
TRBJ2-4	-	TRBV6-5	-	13	CASSGQAKNIQYF	TGTGCCAGCAGCGGACAGGCCAAAAACATTCAGTACTTC
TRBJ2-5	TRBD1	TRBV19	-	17	CASSIVPRQGAQETQYF	TGTGCCAGTAGTATAGTACCCCGACAGGGGGCCCAAGAGACCCAGTACTTC
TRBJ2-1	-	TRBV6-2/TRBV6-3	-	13	CASSYRGFDEQFF	TGTGCCAGCAGTTACCGAGGGTTCGATGAGCAGTTCTTC
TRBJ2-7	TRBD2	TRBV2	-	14	CASSVTGLAYEQYF	TGTGCCAGCAGTGTAACGGGACTAGCCTACGAGCAGTACTTC